The T cell receptor beta chain described here comes from a study of T cell repertoires in cytomegalovirus infection (dated by TCRdb to between 2018 and 2020). Looking at the study overall: Donor HLA type was relevant to the analysis, because carriage of CMV infection together with the matching HLA type was indicated by public TCR beta signatures. Overall study outcomes, separate from this receptor: The ex vivo response was dominated by HLA-C-restricted CMV-specific TCR beta clonotypes, which also provided the single most frequent clonotype in two of eight donors. Carriers of CMV infection plus the relevant HLA type were discriminated by the cumulative frequency of public TCR beta family members in the study cohort and in an independent approximately 340-donor cohort.

On this clonotype itself: The specificity of this receptor is unknown. Within one base of it there is no much larger clone, and no base qualities were kept.

The sequencer was an Illumina HiSeq 1500. The raw public reads went through TCRdb reprocessing: fastp at Q25, MiXCR clone calling, in-frame beta chains kept. Rows are unified per CDR3 protein, each entry keeping the most common DNA and genes. The sample profile shows about 400,000 distinct CDR3 sequences; 15% to 20% of them were found once. Less than 9.5% of the sample is held by the ten biggest clonotypes. The TCR originated in a human donor in good health (CMV status not recorded). Some clones in this sample may be carry-over from other donors' samples. What was sequenced was PBMCs.

The CDR3 region: CASSPAGARGTQYF. The sequenced DNA: TGTGCCAGCAGCCCCGCGGGGGCGCGGGGTACCCAGTACTTC. Recombination connected TRBV12-3 or TRBV12-4 to TRBJ2-5; the best D guess is TRBD2, with 7 bases matching. The V end loses 6 bases and the J end loses 8 bases, and a stretch of 19 bases separates them. The CDR3 holds 14 amino acids from the cysteine to the phenylalanine. Left in the record is the CDR3 DNA by itself, 42 bases read in frame from the first base.